Shown below are 28 T cell receptor beta chains from a single sample sequenced in a study of STAT5B mutations in CD4+ large granular lymphocyte leukemia. The assay was immunoSEQ multiplex PCR, and TCRdb's table has in-frame clones only and misses some. The sample has tens of thousands of clones, approximately 72% seen once. Specimen: CD4+ T cells from blood buffy coats. These receptors all stem from a human donor in good health.

This sequence joins TRBV25-1 and TRBJ1-1, with 8 bases that match TRBD1. Germline CDR1 and CDR2: MGHDK and SYGVNS. V trimming: 3 bases; J trimming: 4 bases; junction bases outside the gene matches: 7. There are 15 residues in the CDR3. The CDR3 loop is CASSDSAGGLTEAFF. The DNA of the CDR3 is TGTGCCAGCAGTGATTCCGCAGGGGGCCTCACTGAAGCTTTCTTT.

This clone came up a few times. The chain employs TRBV30 and TRBJ1-1; D ambiguous. V was clipped by 4 bases and J by 3 bases, with 18 bases between them. CDR3 length equals 15 residues. Germline V CDR1 and CDR2: GTSNPN, SVGIG (reference sequence). DNA for the CDR3: TGTGCCTGGACTCACATAATCCCCGTGGACACTGAAGCTTTCTTT. Its protein product is CAWTHIIPVDTEAFF.

The chain uses TRBV18 and TRBJ1-5; 7 bases are a match to TRBD1. Germline CDR1 is KGHSH and CDR2 is LQKENI. The CDR3 length is 19 residues. The junction had 17 bases not matched to a gene; V was cut back by 1 base and J by 5 bases. CDR3 nucleotides: TGTGCCAGCTCACCACAAAACAAAAAAGGAACAGGGGTCGATCAGCCCCAGCATTTT. It translates to CASSPQNKKGTGVDQPQHF.

The chain has TRBV5-1 and TRBJ1-5; TRBD1 might be the D (6 bases). V gave up 1 base and J gave up 1 base, with 9 bases separating them. This CDR3 contains 15 residues. Germline V lookup: CDR1 SGHRS, CDR2 YFSETQ. The CDR3 DNA sequence: TGCGCCAGCAGCTTGTGGGGGGCCAGCAATCAGCCCCAGCATTTT. Amino acid sequence: CASSLWGASNQPQHF.

This chain uses TRBV19 with TRBJ2-5, with D uncertain. The J call is uncertain, as TRBJ2-7 better fits the DNA end. This CDR3 is 15 amino acids long. Germline-derived CDR1 and CDR2 are LNHDA and SQIVND (reference sequence). DNA of the CDR3: TGTGCCAGTAGTATCGCAGGCATACTTACCTACGAGCAGTACTTC. This translates into CASSIAGILTYEQYF.

The chain employs TRBV27 and TRBJ1-5; no reliable D call. The CDR3 is made up of 16 amino acids. Per the germline V gene, CDR1 is MNHEY and CDR2 is SMNVEV (reference sequence). V lost 5 bases to trimming and J lost 6 bases, with 20 bases between them. The CDR3 protein is CASSAITQVFGQPQHF. The CDR3 DNA is TGTGCCAGCAGTGCCATAACTCAGGTTTTTGGTCAGCCCCAGCATTTT.

V gene TRBV10-3 combines with J gene TRBJ1-4, with a tentative D call TRBD1 (5 bases). The CDR3 totals 13 residues. Germline lookup yields CDR1 ENHRY and CDR2 SYGVKD. Deletions cut 8 bases from V and 4 bases from J, with 11 bases between. The CDR3 spells CAISSGGNEKLFF. In DNA, the CDR3 is TGTGCCATCTCTTCCGGGGGTAATGAAAAACTGTTTTTT.

This clone was seen a few times. This sequence joins TRBV7-9 and TRBJ1-2; 7 bases match TRBD1. Per germline, CDR1 SEHNR and CDR2 FQNEAQ (reference sequence). The V segment lost 7 bases and the J segment 8 bases; nucleotides outside the gene matches: 10. The CDR3 sequence is 13 residues long. As DNA, the CDR3 is TGTGCCAGCAACATACCAGGGGGGGGCGGCTACACCTTC. Its translation is CASNIPGGGGYTF.

The V and J genes are TRBV11-1 and TRBJ1-1; possibly TRBD1 for D (6 bases). Germline V gene sequence: CDR1 SGHAT, CDR2 FQDESV (reference sequence). This CDR3 region has 15 residues. V lost 6 bases and J 4 bases, leaving 18 bases between the germline ends. For the CDR3, the DNA is TGTGCCAGCAGGGCACGGACAGAGATGGTCACTGAAGCTTTCTTT. It encodes CASRARTEMVTEAFF.

This clone came up a few times. The genes are TRBV19 and TRBJ2-7, with D possibly called TRBD1 or TRBD2 (5 bases each). The CDR3 has 13 amino acids. The V end was cut by 5 bases, the J end by 6 bases, with 14 bases between. Looked up from germline, CDR1 is LNHDA and CDR2 is SQIVND (reference sequence). CDR3: CASSGTGAIEQYF. CDR3 nucleotides: TGTGCCAGTAGTGGAACCGGGGCCATCGAGCAGTACTTC.

CDR3 coding DNA: TGTGCCTGGACCCGTGAGCTCAGCACAGATACGCAGTATTTT. Protein: CAWTRELSTDTQYF. This chain connects TRBV30 to TRBJ2-3; the D is unclear. This CDR3 comprises 14 residues. In germline, CDR1 is GTSNPN, CDR2 SVGIG (reference sequence). Trimming pared 4 bases from V and 0 bases from J, leaving 11 bases between.

V usage is TRBV18 and J usage is TRBJ2-4; 7 nucleotides agree with TRBD2. Germline V gene lookup returns CDR1 KGHSH and CDR2 LQKENI. Losses at the gene ends were 3 bases for V and 0 bases for J; bases not matched to a gene: 5. The CDR3 runs 16 residues. CDR3 nucleotides: TGTGCCAGCTCACCTCTAAGCGGGGTAGCCAAAAACATTCAGTACTTC. Amino acids: CASSPLSGVAKNIQYF. Filled out from reference TRBV18 and TRBJ2-4, the complete variable domain reads NAGVMQNPRHLVRRRGQEARLRCSPMKGHSHVYWYRQLPEEGLKFMVYLQKENIIDESGMPKERFSAEFPKEGPSILRIQQVVRGDSAAYFCASSPLSGVAKNIQYFGAGTRLSVL.

The V gene is TRBV5-8, the J gene TRBJ2-4; D gene unclear. In germline, CDR1 is SGHTS, CDR2 YDEGEE. This CDR3 comprises 14 residues. V gave up 4 bases and J gave up 2 bases, with 10 bases separating them. CDR3 DNA sequence: TGTGCCAGCAGCCCCCCTGTTACCAAAAACATTCAGTACTTC. Protein product: CASSPPVTKNIQYF.

The gene calls are TRBV29-1 and TRBJ2-6; D unresolved. The germline V gene encodes CDR1 SQVTM and CDR2 ANQGSEA. V dropped 3 bases and J dropped 2 bases, with 17 bases sitting between them. CDR3 size: 17 residues. This CDR3 is CSVEAAAVGTGANVLTF. The CDR3 DNA reads TGCAGCGTTGAGGCTGCCGCAGTGGGAACTGGGGCCAACGTCCTGACTTTC. Looking up the rest from reference TRBV29-1 and TRBJ2-6 gives the full variable domain: SAVISQKPSRDICQRGTSLTIQCQVDSQVTMMFWYRQQPGQSLTLIATANQGSEATYESGFVIDKFPISRPNLTFSTLTVSNMSPEDSSIYLCSVEAAAVGTGANVLTFGAGSRLTVL.

The chain has TRBV18 and TRBJ1-1; 8 bases are a match to TRBD1. Germline values: CDR1 KGHSH, CDR2 LQKENI. The CDR3 covers 13 residues. The V segment lost 3 bases and the J segment 4 bases; nucleotides outside the gene matches: 1. The CDR3 DNA follows: TGTGCCAGCTCACCGACAGGGGCCACTGAAGCTTTCTTT. It encodes CASSPTGATEAFF.

The rearrangement joins TRBV7-9 to TRBJ2-3; 7 nucleotides match TRBD2. V lost 6 bases, J lost 6 bases, and 9 bases stayed unmatched. Germline CDR1 and CDR2: SEHNR and FQNEAQ (reference sequence). The CDR3 has 14 amino acids. For the CDR3, the DNA is TGTGCCAGCAGTTCTAGTTGGGAGGGGGATACGCAGTATTTT. It codes for CASSSSWEGDTQYF. Complete variable domain (other parts from reference TRBV7-9 and TRBJ2-3): DTGVSQNPRHKITKRGQNVTFRCDPISEHNRLYWYRQTLGQGPEFLTYFQNEAQLEKSRLLSDRFSAERPKGSFSTLEIQRTEQGDSAMYLCASSSSWEGDTQYFGPGTRLTVL.

The V call is TRBV7-8, the J call TRBJ2-1; TRBD1 agrees at 7 bases. Unmatched junction bases numbered 7, after V lost 5 bases and J lost 6 bases. The CDR3 consists of 14 residues. Germline V gives CDR1 SGHVS, CDR2 FQNEAQ. CDR3 in amino acids: CASSRDSVPNEQFF. CDR3 in DNA: TGTGCCAGCAGCCGGGACAGCGTACCCAATGAGCAGTTCTTC. Variable domain in full (rest from reference TRBV7-8 and TRBJ2-1): GAGVSQSPRYKVAKRGQDVALRCDPISGHVSLFWYQQALGQGPEFLTYFQNEAQLDKSGLPSDRFFAERPEGSVSTLKIQRTQQEDSAVYLCASSRDSVPNEQFFGPGTRLTVL.

The CDR3 sequence: CASSPGQGGNTEAFF. The CDR3 bases are TGTGCCAGCAGCCCGGGACAGGGGGGGAACACTGAAGCTTTCTTT. This chain connects TRBV4-2 to TRBJ1-1; 11 nucleotides line up with TRBD1. This CDR3 spans 15 amino acids. V trimming: 4 bases; J trimming: 1 base; junction bases outside the gene matches: 2. CDR1 and CDR2 from the germline V gene are LGHNA and YNFKEQ.

This chain links TRBV30 with TRBJ1-1; D is unresolved. The V end lost 3 bases, the J end lost 1 base, and 3 bases lay between the germline ends. Germline CDR1 is GTSNPN and CDR2 is SVGIG (reference sequence). The CDR3 is 11 residues long. CDR3: CAWSRNTEAFF. CDR3 nucleotide sequence: TGTGCCTGGAGCCGGAACACTGAAGCTTTCTTT. The whole variable domain, filled in from reference TRBV30 and TRBJ1-1, reads SQTIHQWPATLVQPVGSPLSLECTVEGTSNPNLYWYRQAAGRGLQLLFYSVGIGQISSEVPQNLSASRPQDRQFILSSKKLLLSDSGFYLCAWSRNTEAFFGQGTRLTVV.

The chain carries TRBV2 and TRBJ2-7, with TRBD1 identical over 12 bases. V shed 4 bases and J 3 bases; nucleotides not matched to a gene: 7. CDR3 size: 16 residues. Germline assignment: CDR1 SNHLY and CDR2 FYNNEI. CDR3 DNA: TGTGCCAGCAGTGCCCACGGGACAGGGGGCATCTACGAGCAGTACTTC. Translating it yields CASSAHGTGGIYEQYF.

This sequence joins TRBV7-8 and TRBJ2-1, with D perhaps matching TRBD1 (6 bases). The V and J ends lost 4 bases and 12 bases respectively, with 19 bases between them. The CDR3 is 14 amino acids. Germline lookup yields CDR1 SGHVS and CDR2 FQNEAQ. CDR3 bases: TGTGCCAGCAGCTCCCAAGGAACAGGGAGTTGGCAGTTCTTC. Translating it yields CASSSQGTGSWQFF.

This sequence joins TRBV10-2 and TRBJ2-3; 13 nucleotides match TRBD2. The CDR3 covers 16 residues. Trimming took 7 bases from V and 3 from J; bases not matched to a gene: 7. Germline V gives CDR1 WSHSY, CDR2 SAAADI. This CDR3 reads CASKSPGLAGTDTQYF. The CDR3 nucleotides are TGCGCCAGCAAGTCACCGGGACTAGCGGGGACAGATACGCAGTATTTT.

This chain joins TRBV2 and TRBJ2-1; D remains ambiguous. Looked up from germline, CDR1 is SNHLY and CDR2 is FYNNEI. The CDR3 contains 11 residues. V was shortened by 3 bases and J by 4 bases, with 1 base between the two germline ends. CDR3 region: CASSEYNEQFF. CDR3 DNA: TGTGCCAGCAGTGAGTACAATGAGCAGTTCTTC.

This chain connects TRBV19 to TRBJ1-4; no clear D. Trimming stripped 3 bases from V and 0 bases from J, with 11 bases between. Germline CDR1 LNHDA, CDR2 SQIVND (reference sequence). CDR3 length: 16 amino acids. The CDR3 bases are TGTGCCAGTAGTATGTCCGGGATCGCAACTAATGAAAAACTGTTTTTT. Translating it yields CASSMSGIATNEKLFF.

The chain joins TRBV7-2 to TRBJ2-7, with D tentatively TRBD1 (6 bases). Trimming removed 2 bases from V and 5 bases from J, with 13 bases in between. CDR3 size: 14 residues. Germline-derived CDR1 and CDR2 are SGHTA and FQGNSA. CDR3 sequence: CASSLILTGDEQYF. CDR3 nucleotide sequence: TGTGCCAGCAGCTTAATCCTGACAGGCGACGAGCAGTACTTC. Full variable domain (missing parts from reference TRBV7-2 and TRBJ2-7): GAGVSQSPSNKVTEKGKDVELRCDPISGHTALYWYRQSLGQGLEFLIYFQGNSAPDKSGLPSDRFSAERTGGSVSTLTIQRTQQEDSAVYLCASSLILTGDEQYFGPGTRLTVT.

This clone was seen only a few times. V and J are TRBV7-9 and TRBJ2-7; 8 bases are a match to TRBD2. The CDR3 extends over 16 amino acids. Germline values: CDR1 SEHNR, CDR2 FQNEAQ (reference sequence). The ends lost 1 base at V and 1 base at J; junction bases unmatched: 6. CDR3 in DNA: TGTGCCAGCAGCTTAGGTTCGGGAGGGCCGTCCTACGAGCAGTACTTC. Translating it yields CASSLGSGGPSYEQYF.

This sequence joins TRBV6-1 and TRBJ2-6; unclear D gene. Germline CDR1 is MNHNS and CDR2 is SASEGT. There are 15 residues in the CDR3. With 2 bases removed from V and 0 bases from J, the gap between germline ends came to 5 bases. For the CDR3, the DNA is TGTGCCAGCAGTGAAAGTCTCTCTGGGGCCAACGTCCTGACTTTC. Translating it yields CASSESLSGANVLTF.

This clone turned up a few times. This chain joins TRBV7-2 and TRBJ2-2; 9 nucleotides agree with TRBD2. Germline lookup yields CDR1 SGHTA and CDR2 FQGNSA. V trimming: 1 base; J trimming: 4 bases; junction bases outside the gene matches: 4. The CDR3 length is 16 residues. CDR3 residues: CASSLVASGITGELFF. The CDR3 DNA follows: TGTGCCAGCAGCTTAGTGGCTAGCGGGATCACCGGGGAGCTGTTTTTT.